The rows below give T cell receptor beta chains drawn from one sample of a study of STAT5B mutations in CD4+ large granular lymphocyte leukemia. TCRdb keeps only in-frame clones here, not all; method: immunoSEQ multiplex PCR. This table has 30,000 or so clones, around 81% appearing once. Sequences were obtained from CD4+ T cells from blood buffy coats. Receptor source: a human donor in good health. Each CDR3 is given with its conserved first and last residue. The D gene is left open where the match is weak. Only part of the rows carry a size: once, few, many, or a class if the clone is expanded.

V	size	D	J	DNA	CDR3
TRBV28	NA	TRBD1	TRBJ2-5	TGTGCCACCCTACGACAGGGCTCGGAGACCCAGTACTTC	CATLRQGSETQYF
TRBV28	NA	TRBD1	TRBJ1-4	TGTGCCACTTCACCAGGGGGCGGATCTAATGAAAAACTGTTTTTT	CATSPGGGSNEKLFF
TRBV5-1	NA	NA	TRBJ2-5	TGCGCCAGCAGCTTGGTCCCCCCGGGGTCTGGGTTTTGGGAGACCCAGTACTTC	CASSLVPPGSGFWETQYF
TRBV20-1	NA	NA	TRBJ2-1	TGCAGTGCGACTCCTAATGAGCAGTTCTTC	CSATPNEQFF
TRBV14	few	TRBD1	TRBJ2-7	TGTGCCAGCAGCCGCTTTGGACAGGGGGCCTACGAGCAGTACTTC	CASSRFGQGAYEQYF
TRBV6-6	NA	NA	TRBJ2-3	TGTGCCAGCGGGACTTTCACAGATACGCAGTATTTT	CASGTFTDTQYF
TRBV7-9	NA	NA	TRBJ2-1	TGTGCCAGCAGCTTAACGATCGGGAGCTCCTACAATGAGCAGTTCTTC	CASSLTIGSSYNEQFF
TRBV20-1	NA	NA	TRBJ2-1	TGCAGTGCTGAACCGGTTGCGGAGCAGTTCTTC	CSAEPVAEQFF
TRBV30	NA	TRBD2	TRBJ2-7	TGTGCCTGGAGTCCACTAGCGGACGTATACGAGCAGTACTTC	CAWSPLADVYEQYF
TRBV5-1	NA	TRBD2	TRBJ2-3	TGCGCCAGCAGCGGGACTAGTAGAACAGATACGCAGTATTTT	CASSGTSRTDTQYF
TRBV18	once	NA	TRBJ1-2	TGTGCCAGCTCGCAACTGGACAGACCTATGGCTGATGGCTACACCTTC	CASSQLDRPMADGYTF
TRBV5-4	NA	TRBD2	TRBJ2-2	TGTGCCAGCAGCTCGGAGGTAGCGGGGCCCCAGAGGGGGGAGCTGTTTTTT	CASSSEVAGPQRGELFF
TRBV6-1	NA	TRBD1	TRBJ2-5	TGTGCCAGCAGGGGGACAGGCAGGGGCCAAGAGACCCAGTACTTC	CASRGTGRGQETQYF
TRBV7-2	once	TRBD2	TRBJ2-5	TGTGCCAGCAGCTCAGTGGGTGGTCTAGCGGGAGGAGGGGAGACCCAGTACTTC	CASSSVGGLAGGGETQYF
TRBV6-5	once	NA	TRBJ1-2	TGTGCCAGCAACGCGAACAGGGAAGGGTCCTATGGCTACACCTTC	CASNANREGSYGYTF
TRBV28	NA	NA	TRBJ1-4	TGTGCCAGCAGTCCCGGGACGCAGAATGAAAAACTGTTTTTT	CASSPGTQNEKLFF
TRBV5-4	NA	NA	TRBJ2-6	TGTGCCAGCAGAAGAGGGGGAAGCGACTCTGGGGCCAACGTCCTGACTTTC	CASRRGGSDSGANVLTF
TRBV11-2	NA	TRBD2	TRBJ2-7	TGTGCCAGCAGCCCCCTATCACGAGCGGGAGGTCGAACCTACGAGCAGTACTTC	CASSPLSRAGGRTYEQYF
TRBV6-1	few	NA	TRBJ2-5	TGTGCCAGCAGCAGGGACTTCGGTCAAGAGACCCAGTACTTC	CASSRDFGQETQYF
TRBV7-8	NA	TRBD1	TRBJ1-2	TGTGCCAGCAGCTATACGACAGGGGGCATCTATGGCTACACCTTC	CASSYTTGGIYGYTF
TRBV7-3	NA	NA	TRBJ2-3	TGTGCCAGCAGCCTCGACAGGAGCACAGATACGCAGTATTTT	CASSLDRSTDTQYF
TRBV27	once	TRBD2	TRBJ2-1	TGTGCCAGTAAGGGACTAGCCCTCTACAATGAGCAGTTCTTC	CASKGLALYNEQFF
TRBV11-2	NA	NA	TRBJ1-1	TGTGCCAGCAGCGGAAACCGGGACCGGGGAGCTTTCTTT	CASSGNRDRGAFF
TRBV6-5	few	NA	TRBJ1-3	TGTGCCAGCAGTCGGGACCCTGGAAACACCATATATTTT	CASSRDPGNTIYF
TRBV28	NA	TRBD1	TRBJ1-2	TGTGCCAGCAGTCTCATAGACAGGGGGGATGGCTACACCTTC	CASSLIDRGDGYTF
TRBV5-1	NA	NA	TRBJ1-1	TGCGCCAGCAGCTTAACTTCCGGGGGGAGCACTGAAGCTTTCTTT	CASSLTSGGSTEAFF
TRBV2	NA	TRBD1	TRBJ1-5	TGTGCCAGCAGGGGACAGGGCGATCAGCCCCAGCATTTT	CASRGQGDQPQHF
TRBV27	once	NA	TRBJ2-1	TGTGCCAGCACCTTGAGCGGGACACAGATGAGTTACAATGAGCAGTTCTTC	CASTLSGTQMSYNEQFF
TRBV6-5	few	NA	TRBJ2-7	TGTGCCAGCAGTTACAGCGAGGGGCCCTACGAGCAGTACTTC	CASSYSEGPYEQYF
TRBV5-1	NA	NA	TRBJ2-5	TGCGCCAGCAGCTCTGAAGGGTCCCAGTACTTC	CASSSEGSQYF
TRBV28	NA	NA	TRBJ2-7	TGTGCCAGCAGTTCCTCTTACGAGCAGTACTTC	CASSSSYEQYF
TRBV5-5	NA	NA	TRBJ2-7	TGTGCCAGCAGCCCGAGACAGGGAGGCCCTTACGAGCAGTACTTC	CASSPRQGGPYEQYF
TRBV11-2	NA	TRBD2	TRBJ2-7	TGTGCCAGCAGCCCCAGACTAGCGGAAAGCTCCTACGAGCAGTACTTC	CASSPRLAESSYEQYF
TRBV7-2	NA	TRBD1	TRBJ1-4	TGTGCCAGCAGCCCGGGGACAGTCCGAAATGAAAAACTGTTTTTT	CASSPGTVRNEKLFF
TRBV10-3	few	TRBD1	TRBJ1-2	TGTGCCATCAGTGCAGGGGGCTTTAACTATGGCTACACCTTC	CAISAGGFNYGYTF
TRBV11-1	NA	NA	TRBJ2-1	TGTGCCAGCAGCTTAGCGGGAAACGCCTATCTCAATGAGCAGTTCTTC	CASSLAGNAYLNEQFF
TRBV4-3	NA	TRBD2	TRBJ2-6	TGCGCCAGCAGCCAAGAAACGACTAGCGGTAACGTCCTGACTTTC	CASSQETTSGNVLTF
TRBV7-9	NA	TRBD1	TRBJ2-5	TGTGCCAGCAGCCCGAGGACAGGGGGGGAGACCCAGTACTTC	CASSPRTGGETQYF
TRBV18	NA	NA	TRBJ2-3	TGTGCCAGCTCACCCCTCGGCGATACAGATACGCAGTATTTT	CASSPLGDTDTQYF
TRBV28	NA	NA	TRBJ2-7	TGTGCCAGCAGGGACTCGGGACGGGGCGGCGAGCAGTACTTC	CASRDSGRGGEQYF
TRBV11-2	NA	TRBD2	TRBJ2-2	TGTGCCAGCAGCCCTCGGGGCGGGAGGGGTACCGGGGAGCTGTTTTTT	CASSPRGGRGTGELFF
TRBV7-9	NA	NA	TRBJ2-5	TGTGCCAGCAGCCCACGGGCGGAGCTACTAGTGAAAGAGACCCAGTACTTC	CASSPRAELLVKETQYF
TRBV7-8	NA	NA	TRBJ2-2	TGTGCCAGCAGCTTAGGGGAGGCGGTTCCCACCGGGGAGCTGTTTTTT	CASSLGEAVPTGELFF
TRBV28	NA	NA	TRBJ2-2	TGTGCCAGCAGTTTAAACAGGGGGGAGCTGTTTTTT	CASSLNRGELFF
TRBV29-1	NA	NA	TRBJ2-3	TGCAGCGTTGCACATCGGGTGCACATAGATACGCAGTATTTT	CSVAHRVHIDTQYF
TRBV6-1	NA	NA	TRBJ1-2	TGTGCCAGCAGTGAATCGGACAGCCCCTATGGCTACACCTTC	CASSESDSPYGYTF
TRBV2	NA	TRBD1	TRBJ2-2	TGTGCCAGCCAAGGGGGCGTTCGAACCGGGGAGCTGTTTTTT	CASQGGVRTGELFF
TRBV11-1	NA	NA	TRBJ1-1	TGTGCCAGCAGCCTACTAGGGGCTGTCGGGAGTGACGAAGCTTTCTTT	CASSLLGAVGSDEAFF
TRBV6-5	NA	TRBD2	TRBJ2-7	TGTGCCAGCAGTCCCAGATCGGGGGGTACCTACGAGCAGTACTTC	CASSPRSGGTYEQYF
TRBV6-5	NA	TRBD2	TRBJ2-1	TGTGCCAGCAGTACGGGACTAGCAAGCTACAATGAGCAGTTCTTC	CASSTGLASYNEQFF
TRBV7-2	NA	NA	TRBJ1-1	TGTGCCAGCAGCGCGGAGAGGAACACTGAAGCTTTCTTT	CASSAERNTEAFF
TRBV27	few	NA	TRBJ2-6	TGTGCCAGCACCAAGTCTGGGGCCAACGTCCTGACTTTC	CASTKSGANVLTF
TRBV7-9	NA	NA	TRBJ2-7	TGTGCCAGCAGCGCCCGAGGGGGGAAGTGGAGCTACGAGCAGTACTTC	CASSARGGKWSYEQYF
TRBV6-6	NA	NA	TRBJ2-7	TGTGCCAGCAGTCGCGGGCGAGGAACCTACGAGCAGTACTTC	CASSRGRGTYEQYF
TRBV5-1	NA	NA	TRBJ2-3	TGCGCCAGCAGCTTAAGACCGTCCTTCCCTCTTACAGATACGCAGTATTTT	CASSLRPSFPLTDTQYF